The 26 T cell receptor beta chains in this list originate from one sample, sequenced in a study of T-cell memory formation after mild COVID-19. Via MiXCR, TCRdb re-called the 5' RACE reads, giving one row per CDR3 protein. This repertoire shows 250,000 to 350,000 distinct CDR3 sequences, 13% to 15% found once; its top ten account for around 20%. Sequences were obtained from PBMCs or a T cell subset sorted from them (not recorded which). All receptors come from a man aged 18 to 30 who had mild COVID-19 (a few samples of this study predate the infection). Cell type and time point are not known.

This clonotype was recorded a few times. V usage is TRBV24-1 and J usage is TRBJ2-7; TRBD2 matches 8 bases. Trimming removed 9 bases from V and 2 bases from J; junction bases left unmatched: 8. The CDR3 is 14 residues long. Germline loops: CDR1 KGHDR, CDR2 SFDVKD. CDR3 in amino acids: CATPGRRGAYEQYV. In nucleotides, the CDR3 is TGTGCCACCCCAGGCCGGCGGGGGGCCTACGAGCAGTACGTC.

In this sample, this clonotype turned up a few times. V and J are TRBV7-2 and TRBJ2-2; TRBD2 is a possible D gene (6 bases). V gave up 11 bases and J gave up 6 bases, with 10 bases separating them. This CDR3 is built from 11 residues. Germline values: CDR1 SGHTA, CDR2 FQGNSA. CDR3 DNA: TGTGCCCAGGGCGGGGCCGGGGAGCTGTTTTTT. Residues: CAQGGAGELFF.

This chain uses TRBV7-8 with TRBJ2-3; D possibly uses TRBD1 or TRBD2 (5 bases each). Germline V gene sequence: CDR1 SGHVS, CDR2 FQNEAQ. Trimming removed 7 bases from V and 2 bases from J, with 22 bases in between. This CDR3 spans 17 amino acids. The CDR3 DNA is TGTGCCAGCAAAAGGTCGGGGCCCACTACGACCACAGATACGCAGTATTTT. It yields the protein CASKRSGPTTTTDTQYF.

This clonotype appeared a few times. The chain carries TRBV10-3 and TRBJ2-2, with D possibly matching TRBD1 (6 bases). The CDR3 consists of 14 residues. From germline, CDR1 is ENHRY and CDR2 SYGVKD. The V end was cut by 6 bases, the J end by 0 bases, with 8 bases between. This CDR3 reads CAIRKGANTGELFF. In DNA, the CDR3 is TGTGCCATCAGGAAGGGGGCGAACACCGGGGAGCTGTTTTTT.

CDR3 in amino acids: CASSRGLAGAEAFF. The CDR3 bases are TGTGCCAGCAGCCGGGGACTCGCGGGGGCTGAAGCTTTCTTT. The rearrangement joins TRBV12-3 or TRBV12-4 to TRBJ1-1; D may be TRBD1 (5 bases). V lost 6 bases to trimming and J lost 6 bases, with 17 bases between them. This CDR3 has 14 amino acids.

Many counts were recorded for this clonotype. This chain links TRBV12-3 or TRBV12-4 with TRBJ1-1; D remains unclear. The germline V and J ends were trimmed by 2 bases and 1 base, with 8 bases remaining between them. The CDR3 extends over 14 amino acids. The CDR3 spells CASSLSLGNTEAFF. CDR3 nucleotides: TGTGCCAGCAGTTTAAGTCTGGGGAACACTGAAGCTTTCTTT.

V and J are TRBV5-1 and TRBJ2-1; TRBD1 agrees at 10 bases. The CDR3 loop spans 16 amino acids. Germline CDR1 reads SGHRS; CDR2 reads YFSETQ. V shed 4 bases, J shed 4 bases, and the junction held 8 bases outside the gene matches. CDR3 bases: TGCGCCAGCAGCCGATCGGGACAGGGGTATTACAATGAGCAGTTCTTC. Its protein product is CASSRSGQGYYNEQFF.

The genes are TRBV7-9 and TRBJ1-6; possible D gene TRBD1, 5 bases. CDR1 and CDR2 from the germline V gene are SEHNR and FQNEAQ (reference sequence). With 5 bases removed from V and 5 bases from J, the gap between germline ends came to 10 bases. CDR3 length equals 14 residues. This CDR3 reads CASSLGRDNSPLHF. The DNA for the CDR3 is TGTGCCAGCAGCCTGGGACGGGATAATTCACCCCTCCACTTT.

Many counts were recorded for this clonotype. J is TRBJ2-6 and V is TRBV19, with D uncertain. The V end was cut by 6 bases, the J end by 2 bases, with 2 bases between. CDR1 and CDR2 (germline): LNHDA, SQIVND (reference sequence). This CDR3 is 12 amino acids long. CDR3 nucleotides: TGTGCCAGTAGCCCTGGGGCCAACGTCCTGACTTTC. Protein sequence: CASSPGANVLTF.

The genes are TRBV7-8 and TRBJ2-3; TRBD1 matches at 8 bases. CDR1 is SGHVS and CDR2 is FQNEAQ in the germline V gene. The CDR3 runs to 17 residues. The trim removed 5 bases at V and 2 bases at J, leaving 12 bases unmatched. Here the CDR3 DNA reads TGTGCCAGCAGCCCCCCCAACCGGGACAGGTACACAGATACGCAGTATTTT. Translating it yields CASSPPNRDRYTDTQYF.

A few counts support this clonotype. This sequence joins TRBV10-3 and TRBJ2-7; TRBD1 agrees at 9 bases. V gave up 6 bases and J gave up 5 bases; unmatched junction bases: 2. Germline assignment: CDR1 ENHRY and CDR2 SYGVKD. There are 12 residues in the CDR3. CDR3 nucleotide sequence: TGTGCCATCAGGGGACAGGGCCACGAGCAGTACTTC. This gives the protein CAIRGQGHEQYF.

The chain uses TRBV7-3 and TRBJ2-7; 8 positions agree with TRBD1. The CDR3 length is 16 residues. The V gene end was trimmed by 2 bases and the J gene end by 7 bases; junction bases not matched to a gene: 13. Germline assignment: CDR1 SGHTA and CDR2 FQGTGA. The CDR3: CASSLLQGVGPGEQYV. The CDR3 bases are TGTGCCAGCAGCTTATTACAGGGGGTGGGCCCCGGGGAGCAGTACGTC.

This clonotype was recorded a few times. CDR3 sequence (DNA): TGTGCCAGCAGCGTAGCTTCCGCCCGGGACAATGAGCAGTTCTTC. It specifies CASSVASARDNEQFF. The chain couples TRBV9 to TRBJ2-1; D gene uncertain. The germline V and J ends were trimmed by 0 bases and 5 bases, with 12 bases remaining between them. The CDR3 is 15 residues long. Germline CDR1 reads SGDLS; CDR2 reads YYNGEE.

This clonotype was seen at least ten times. This chain connects TRBV7-8 to TRBJ1-1; 10 positions match TRBD1. CDR1 is SGHVS and CDR2 is FQNEAQ in the germline V gene. Losses at the gene ends were 2 bases for V and 4 bases for J; bases not matched to a gene: 7. CDR3 length: 16 amino acids. The CDR3 is CASSLKRDRGRTEAFF. In DNA, the CDR3 is TGTGCCAGCAGCTTAAAGAGGGACAGGGGACGCACTGAAGCTTTCTTT. The full variable domain, its missing parts supplied by reference TRBV7-8 and TRBJ1-1, is GAGVSQSPRYKVAKRGQDVALRCDPISGHVSLFWYQQALGQGPEFLTYFQNEAQLDKSGLPSDRFFAERPEGSVSTLKIQRTQQEDSAVYLCASSLKRDRGRTEAFFGQGTRLTVV.

This clonotype was observed a handful of times. The chain carries TRBV6-2 or TRBV6-3 and TRBJ2-7; either TRBD1 or TRBD2 may supply D (5 bases each). CDR3 length: 15 residues. Per germline, CDR1 MNHEY and CDR2 SVGEGT. The V and J ends lost 2 bases and 7 bases respectively, with 18 bases between them. The CDR3 region is CASSYRGDPNREQYF. CDR3 bases: TGTGCCAGCAGTTACAGAGGGGACCCAAATCGGGAGCAGTACTTC.

The chain joins TRBV5-1 to TRBJ1-2; D might be TRBD1 (6 bases). The germline V and J ends were trimmed by 4 bases and 3 bases, with 16 bases remaining between them. The CDR3 covers 15 residues. Germline CDR1 and CDR2: SGHRS and YFSETQ. The CDR3 here is CASSPGAVVDYGYTF. The CDR3 region has the DNA TGCGCCAGCAGCCCGGGGGCCGTCGTCGACTATGGCTACACCTTC.

This clonotype was seen more than once but under ten times. This chain joins TRBV10-3 and TRBJ2-3; D is perhaps TRBD1 or TRBD2 (6 bases each). The CDR3 is made up of 15 amino acids. In germline, CDR1 is ENHRY, CDR2 SYGVKD. V dropped 8 bases and J dropped 0 bases, with 15 bases sitting between them. The CDR3 protein is CAIGPWGASTDTQYF. Written as DNA, the CDR3 is TGTGCCATCGGTCCGTGGGGGGCTAGCACAGATACGCAGTATTTT.

CDR3 coding DNA: TGTGCCAGCACCCGGAGTATCCTTCGCGTATATGGCTACACCTTC. Protein sequence: CASTRSILRVYGYTF. The rearrangement joins TRBV6-2 or TRBV6-3 to TRBJ1-2; D remains ambiguous. Trimming cost V 7 bases and J 5 bases, with 20 bases left between them. The CDR3 loop spans 15 amino acids. The germline CDR1 and CDR2 sequences are MNHEY and SVGEGT.

The V gene is TRBV5-8, the J gene TRBJ2-2; TRBD1 is a possible D gene (6 bases). Germline CDR1 is SGHTS and CDR2 is YDEGEE. With 4 bases removed from V and 1 base from J, the gap between germline ends came to 20 bases. CDR3 length equals 18 residues. CDR3 sequence (DNA): TGTGCCAGCAGCCCTACCTACTCGTGGACAGAGAACACCGGGGAGCTGTTTTTT. It yields the protein CASSPTYSWTENTGELFF.

This clonotype has just a few counts. The chain couples TRBV12-3 or TRBV12-4 to TRBJ2-1, with 9 bases lining up with TRBD2. This CDR3 contains 19 residues. The V and J ends lost 5 bases and 4 bases, in that order; junction bases with no gene match: 18. CDR3 in amino acids: CASSRSGGKPLTIYNEQFF. The CDR3, as DNA: TGTGCCAGCAGTCGCAGCGGGGGGAAACCACTAACCATATACAATGAGCAGTTCTTC.

This clonotype was counted between two and nine times. DNA for the CDR3: TGTGCCAGCAGCTCCCAGGGACGGAGCTACGAGCAGTACTTC. It is translated as CASSSQGRSYEQYF. The chain employs TRBV5-5 and TRBJ2-7; D could derive from TRBD1 or TRBD2 (5 bases each). The V gene's germline CDR1 is SGHKS and CDR2 YYEKEE (reference sequence). Deletions cut 3 bases from V and 3 bases from J, with 13 bases between. The CDR3 consists of 14 residues.

CDR3 loop: CASSSGVALPETQYF. Here the CDR3 DNA reads TGTGCCAGCAGCTCTGGCGTTGCACTTCCCGAGACCCAGTACTTC. The V and J genes are TRBV7-9 and TRBJ2-5; D is unresolved. The CDR3 totals 15 residues. Trimming took 4 bases from V and 5 from J, leaving 17 bases between them. CDR1 SEHNR and CDR2 FQNEAQ come from the germline V gene (reference sequence).

CDR3 sequence reads: CASSPPAKLPGPYNEQFF. CDR3 DNA: TGTGCCAGCAGTCCGCCGGCCAAACTCCCGGGGCCCTACAATGAGCAGTTCTTC. V is TRBV6-2 or TRBV6-3 and J is TRBJ2-1; perhaps D is TRBD1 or TRBD2 (5 bases each). Germline V gene sequence: CDR1 MNHEY, CDR2 SVGEGT. V lost 5 bases, J lost 2 bases, and 22 bases lay in between. This CDR3 is 18 amino acids long.

This chain links TRBV7-6 with TRBJ2-5, with TRBD2 matching over 7 bases. CDR1 is SGHVS and CDR2 is FNYEAQ in the germline V gene. The junction had 3 bases not matched to a gene; V was cut back by 3 bases and J by 5 bases. The CDR3 is made up of 13 amino acids. This chain's CDR3 is CASSFDGRETQYF. The CDR3 region has the DNA TGTGCCAGCAGCTTTGACGGGAGGGAGACCCAGTACTTC.

The sample holds many counts of this clonotype. This sequence joins TRBV5-1 and TRBJ2-7; D is unclear. The germline V and J ends were trimmed by 1 base and 2 bases, with 16 bases remaining between them. The CDR3 sequence is 16 residues long. Germline V gene sequence: CDR1 SGHRS, CDR2 YFSETQ. The DNA of the CDR3 is TGCGCCAGCAGCTTGTCGTCATTCGGCGAAGCCTACGAGCAGTACGTC. Protein: CASSLSSFGEAYEQYV.

This clonotype was seen many times. The gene calls are TRBV29-1 and TRBJ2-7, with D perhaps matching TRBD2 (6 bases). V gave up 0 bases and J gave up 0 bases, with 12 bases separating them. In germline, CDR1 is SQVTM, CDR2 ANQGSEA. CDR3 length: 15 amino acids. CDR3 amino acids: CSVEDPGGSSYEQYF. The CDR3 DNA reads as TGCAGCGTTGAAGATCCCGGGGGAAGCTCCTACGAGCAGTACTTC.